The 15 T cell receptor beta chains given below trace back to one sample, sequenced in a study of vaccination effects on CD4 cells after COVID-19. The assay was immunoSEQ multiplex PCR, and TCRdb's table has in-frame clones only and misses some. Here the sample spans tens of thousands of clones, roughly 80% being singletons. These receptors' antigens are unknown. Viral peptide pool expansion of antigen-specific CD4+ T cells preceded sequencing in the ViraFEST assay. The authors isolated CD4+ T cells after 10 days of culture. Sample: CD4+ T cells from PBMCs cultured with HCoV-229E spike peptides, taken before COVID-19 vaccination. The source is a human donor who received a COVID-19 vaccine.

The chain carries TRBV18 and TRBJ2-3, with TRBD2 matching over 12 bases. The CDR3 runs 16 residues. Germline V gene sequence: CDR1 KGHSH, CDR2 LQKENI. V was pared by 5 bases and J by 2 bases, with 5 bases of the junction left unmatched. The CDR3 DNA reads TGTGCCAGCTCAACATCTAGCGGGGGGGCCACAGATACGCAGTATTTT. It encodes CASSTSSGGATDTQYF.

This clone was seen once. J is TRBJ2-7 and V is TRBV10-2, with 8 bases that match TRBD2. This CDR3 comprises 17 residues. The germline CDR1 and CDR2 sequences are WSHSY and SAAADI. V was pared by 5 bases and J by 7 bases, with 19 bases of the junction left unmatched. The CDR3 reads CASSMGGGPNWEREQYV. The CDR3 DNA reads as TGCGCCAGCAGTATGGGCGGGGGGCCGAATTGGGAGAGGGAGCAGTACGTC.

CDR3 in amino acids: CASSLRGSRQETQYF. The CDR3 DNA reads as TGTGCCAGCAGCTTAAGGGGGAGTAGACAAGAGACCCAGTACTTC. V gene TRBV7-3 combines with J gene TRBJ2-5, with D possibly being TRBD1 or TRBD2 (5 bases each). The V and J ends lost 1 base and 2 bases respectively, with 11 bases between them. The germline CDR1 and CDR2 sequences are SGHTA and FQGTGA. This CDR3 region has 15 residues.

This chain uses TRBV6-5 with TRBJ2-3; D is unclear. The germline V gene has CDR1 MNHEY and CDR2 SVGAGI. With 6 bases removed from V and 0 bases from J, the gap between germline ends came to 13 bases. The CDR3 has 15 amino acids. The CDR3 here is CASRGLSASTDTQYF. CDR3 DNA: TGTGCCAGCAGGGGATTGTCCGCTAGCACAGATACGCAGTATTTT.

The rearrangement links TRBV9 to TRBJ1-1; no definite D call. Per germline, CDR1 SGDLS and CDR2 YYNGEE. The germline V and J ends were trimmed by 2 bases and 3 bases, with 8 bases remaining between them. The CDR3 is made up of 13 amino acids. DNA for the CDR3: TGTGCCAGCAGCGTTGCAGGTTACACTGAAGCTTTCTTT. Its translation: CASSVAGYTEAFF.

The genes are TRBV5-1 and TRBJ2-7; D is ambiguous. The V gene lost 0 bases and the J gene lost 0 bases, with 10 bases spanning the gap. The germline V gene has CDR1 SGHRS and CDR2 YFSETQ. The CDR3 has 15 amino acids. DNA for the CDR3: TGCGCCAGCAGCTTGGCGGCAGGTAGCTCCTACGAGCAGTACGTC. Translating it yields CASSLAAGSSYEQYV.

V is TRBV20-1 and J is TRBJ2-3; D is unclear. Germline CDR1 and CDR2: DFQATT and SNEGSKA (reference sequence). With 4 bases removed from V and 6 bases from J, the gap between germline ends came to 8 bases. This CDR3 is built from 11 residues. CDR3 in amino acids: CSATHGDTQYF. The DNA for the CDR3 is TGCAGTGCTACACATGGGGATACGCAGTATTTT.

The J gene is TRBJ1-2, the V gene TRBV19, with D hard to call. CDR3 size: 12 residues. The V end was cut by 5 bases, the J end by 4 bases, with 8 bases between. CDR1 and CDR2 from the germline V gene are LNHDA and SQIVND (reference sequence). Here the CDR3 reads CASSSRAYGYTF. The CDR3 DNA reads TGTGCCAGTAGTTCCCGAGCCTATGGCTACACCTTC.

The V gene is TRBV27, the J gene TRBJ1-4; perhaps TRBD1 as D (6 bases). The V end was cut by 5 bases, the J end by 0 bases, with 16 bases between. The germline V gene has CDR1 MNHEY and CDR2 SMNVEV (reference sequence). There are 17 residues in the CDR3. The CDR3 nucleotides are TGTGCCAGCAGTCCCAGACAGGCGGAAGCAACTAATGAAAAACTGTTTTTT. Translated, it gives CASSPRQAEATNEKLFF. Combining the CDR3 with reference TRBV27 and TRBJ1-4 gives the whole variable domain EAQVTQNPRYLITVTGKKLTVTCSQNMNHEYMSWYRQDPGLGLRQIYYSMNVEVTDKGDVPEGYKVSRKEKRNFPLILESPSPNQTSLYFCASSPRQAEATNEKLFFGSGTQLSVL.

The chain is built from TRBV5-5 and TRBJ2-7; D not certain. The CDR3 sequence is 14 residues long. Germline CDR1 reads SGHKS; CDR2 reads YYEKEE (reference sequence). The V and J ends lost 8 bases and 2 bases respectively, with 17 bases between them. For the CDR3, the DNA is TGTGCCAGTTCTGTCGCGTATACAGCCTACGAGCAGTACGTC. Its protein is CASSVAYTAYEQYV.

The chain joins TRBV6-5 to TRBJ1-2; D unresolved. Germline V CDR1 and CDR2: MNHEY, SVGAGI. V lost 1 base and J 5 bases, leaving 11 bases between the germline ends. The CDR3 covers 14 residues. The CDR3 protein is CASSYLEDDYGYTF. Written as DNA, the CDR3 is TGTGCCAGCAGTTACTTGGAGGATGATTATGGCTACACCTTC.

The chain couples TRBV5-1 to TRBJ2-4, with 8 positions matching TRBD1. Germline loops: CDR1 SGHRS, CDR2 YFSETQ. V lost 2 bases to trimming and J lost 6 bases; unmatched junction nucleotides: 10. This CDR3 has 16 amino acids. CDR3 amino acids: CASSFQGAVSGNIQYF. The DNA of the CDR3 is TGCGCCAGCAGCTTCCAGGGGGCAGTTTCGGGAAACATTCAGTACTTC.

The gene calls are TRBV9 and TRBJ1-6; D remains unclear. The CDR3 is 16 amino acids. Germline V gene lookup returns CDR1 SGDLS and CDR2 YYNGEE. V lost 4 bases and J lost 1, with 12 bases in between. The CDR3 DNA sequence: TGTGCCAGCAGCCCGGATCTACGTTCCTATAATTCACCCCTCCACTTT. Protein sequence: CASSPDLRSYNSPLHF.

CDR3 sequence reads: CATSPRSGATEAFF. The DNA of the CDR3 is TGTGCCACCAGCCCTCGGTCAGGGGCTACTGAAGCTTTCTTT. V is TRBV15 and J is TRBJ1-1; maybe TRBD1 (6 bases). CDR1 is LNHNV and CDR2 is YYDKDF in the germline V gene (reference sequence). V was shortened by 5 bases and J by 5 bases, with 15 bases between the two germline ends. CDR3 length: 14 amino acids.

The chain links TRBV3-1 (or the pseudogene TRBV3-2) to TRBJ1-6, with a weak D call TRBD1 (5 bases). CDR3 length: 11 residues. The germline gives CDR1 LGHDT, CDR2 YNNKEL (reference sequence). Trimming removed 6 bases from V and 10 bases from J, with 7 bases in between. The CDR3 region has the DNA TGTGCCAGCAGTCAGGGCTCACCCCTCCACTTT. It is translated as CASSQGSPLHF.